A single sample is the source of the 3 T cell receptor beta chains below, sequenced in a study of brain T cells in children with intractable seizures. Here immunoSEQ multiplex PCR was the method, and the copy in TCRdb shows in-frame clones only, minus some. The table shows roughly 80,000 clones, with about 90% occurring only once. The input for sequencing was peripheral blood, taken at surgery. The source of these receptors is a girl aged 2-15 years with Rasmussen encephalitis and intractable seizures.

This CDR3 is CASSFFARAEAFF. In nucleotides, the CDR3 is TGTGCCAGCAGCTTCTTCGCCAGGGCTGAAGCTTTCTTT. The V and J genes are TRBV5-6 and TRBJ1-1; D possibly corresponds to TRBD1 (5 bases). V was cut by 2 bases and J by 6 bases, with 11 bases left in between. The germline V gene encodes CDR1 SGHDT and CDR2 YYEEEE. CDR3 length: 13 residues.

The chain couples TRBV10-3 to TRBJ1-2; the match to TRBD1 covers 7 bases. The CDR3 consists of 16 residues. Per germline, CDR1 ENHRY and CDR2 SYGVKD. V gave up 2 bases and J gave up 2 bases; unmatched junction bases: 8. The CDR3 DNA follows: TGTGCCATCAGTGAGACACAAGGGGGCCTCAACTATGGCTACACCTTC. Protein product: CAISETQGGLNYGYTF.

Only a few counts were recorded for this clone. The CDR3 here is CASSILLLGEWETQYF. CDR3 in DNA: TGTGCCAGCAGTATTTTGTTATTGGGAGAGTGGGAGACCCAGTACTTC. V usage is TRBV14 and J usage is TRBJ2-5; a weak D match, TRBD2 (5 bases). CDR1 and CDR2 from the germline V gene are SGHDN and FVKESK. There are 16 residues in the CDR3. Trimming took off 6 bases at V and 5 bases at J, with 22 bases between the two ends.